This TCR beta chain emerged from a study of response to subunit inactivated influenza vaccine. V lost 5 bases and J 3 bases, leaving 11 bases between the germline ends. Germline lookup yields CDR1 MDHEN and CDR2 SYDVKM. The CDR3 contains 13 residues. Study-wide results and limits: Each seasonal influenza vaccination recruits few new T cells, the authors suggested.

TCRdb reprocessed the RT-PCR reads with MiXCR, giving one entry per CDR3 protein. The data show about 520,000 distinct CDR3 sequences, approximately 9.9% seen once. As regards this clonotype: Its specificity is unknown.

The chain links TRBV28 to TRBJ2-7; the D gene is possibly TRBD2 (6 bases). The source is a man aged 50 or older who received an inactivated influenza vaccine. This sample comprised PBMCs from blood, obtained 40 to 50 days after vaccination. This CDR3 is CASSPGGIYEQYF. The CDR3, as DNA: TGTGCCAGCAGTCCCGGAGGGATCTACGAGCAGTACTTC. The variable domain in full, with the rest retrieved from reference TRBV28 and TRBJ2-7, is DVKVTQSSRYLVKRTGEKVFLECVQDMDHENMFWYRQDPGLGLRLIYFSYDVKMKEKGDIPEGYSVSREKKERFSLILESASTNQTSMYLCASSPGGIYEQYFGPGTRLTVT.